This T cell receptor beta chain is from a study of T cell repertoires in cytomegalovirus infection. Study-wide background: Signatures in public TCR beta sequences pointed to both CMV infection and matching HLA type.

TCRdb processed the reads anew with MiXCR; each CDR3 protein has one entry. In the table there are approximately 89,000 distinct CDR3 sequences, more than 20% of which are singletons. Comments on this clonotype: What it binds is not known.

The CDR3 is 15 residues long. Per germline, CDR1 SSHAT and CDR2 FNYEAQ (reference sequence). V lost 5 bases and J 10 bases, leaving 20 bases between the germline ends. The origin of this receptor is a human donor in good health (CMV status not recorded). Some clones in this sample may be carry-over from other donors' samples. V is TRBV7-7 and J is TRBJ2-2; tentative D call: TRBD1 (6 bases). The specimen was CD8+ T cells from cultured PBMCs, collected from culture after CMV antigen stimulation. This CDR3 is CASSTRQDGKTELFF. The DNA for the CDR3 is TGTGCCAGCAGCACTCGACAGGATGGGAAGACGGAGCTGTTTTTT.